Sequencing of this T cell receptor (beta chain) was carried out in a study of CD8+CD57+ T cells in acquired aplastic anemia. By flow cytometry, patients selected for sequencing had shown an expansion of CD8+CD57+ cells. This CDR3 is 15 amino acids long. V was clipped by 8 bases and J by 1 base, with 17 bases between them. CDR1 LGHDT and CDR2 YNNKEL come from the germline V gene (reference sequence). Genomic DNA templated the TCR beta VDJ and CDR3 profiling. TCRdb re-called the reads through MiXCR, storing one row per CDR3 protein. The profile covers under 200,000 distinct CDR3 sequences, with roughly two thirds appearing a single time and under 60% taken by the ten largest.

The sequencing sample was made of sorted CD4+, CD8+, or CD8+CD57+ T cells (not recorded which) from PBMCs. The V and J genes are TRBV3-1 and TRBJ1-1; tentatively, D is TRBD1 (5 bases). This TCR derives from a human donor with aplastic anemia. In nucleotides, the CDR3 is TGTGCCAGCTCACCTTGGTGGACATCGAACACTGAAGCTTTCTTT. Translation gives CASSPWWTSNTEAFF.